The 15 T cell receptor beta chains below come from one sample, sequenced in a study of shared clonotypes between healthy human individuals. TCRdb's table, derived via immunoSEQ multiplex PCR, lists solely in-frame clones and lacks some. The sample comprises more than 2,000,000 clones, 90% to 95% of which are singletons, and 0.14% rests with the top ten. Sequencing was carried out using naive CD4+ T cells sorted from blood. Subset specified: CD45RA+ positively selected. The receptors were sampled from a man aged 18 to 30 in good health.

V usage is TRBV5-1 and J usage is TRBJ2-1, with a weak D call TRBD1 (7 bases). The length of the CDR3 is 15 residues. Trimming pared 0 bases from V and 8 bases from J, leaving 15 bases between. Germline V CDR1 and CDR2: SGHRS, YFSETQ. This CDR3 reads CASSLGQGGMDEQFF. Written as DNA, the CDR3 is TGCGCCAGCAGCTTGGGCCAGGGGGGAATGGATGAGCAGTTCTTC.

The CDR3 coding sequence is TGTGCCAGCAGTACCCGCGGGTTTCGCCGCGAGCAGTACTTC. Its protein is CASSTRGFRREQYF. The chain recombines TRBV6-1 with TRBJ2-7; D possibly corresponds to TRBD2 (5 bases). The CDR3 is made up of 14 amino acids. V lost 5 bases and J 6 bases, leaving 17 bases between the germline ends. CDR1 is MNHNS, CDR2 SASEGT, per germline.

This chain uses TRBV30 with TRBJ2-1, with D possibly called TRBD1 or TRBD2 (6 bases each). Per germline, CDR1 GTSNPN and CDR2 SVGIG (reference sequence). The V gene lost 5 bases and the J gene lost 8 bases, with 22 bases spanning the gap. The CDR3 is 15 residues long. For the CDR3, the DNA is TGTGCCTGGGAACCCGGGACAAAACGGGGGCATGAGCAGTTCTTC. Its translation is CAWEPGTKRGHEQFF. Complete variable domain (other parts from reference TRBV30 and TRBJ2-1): SQTIHQWPATLVQPVGSPLSLECTVEGTSNPNLYWYRQAAGRGLQLLFYSVGIGQISSEVPQNLSASRPQDRQFILSSKKLLLSDSGFYLCAWEPGTKRGHEQFFGPGTRLTVL.

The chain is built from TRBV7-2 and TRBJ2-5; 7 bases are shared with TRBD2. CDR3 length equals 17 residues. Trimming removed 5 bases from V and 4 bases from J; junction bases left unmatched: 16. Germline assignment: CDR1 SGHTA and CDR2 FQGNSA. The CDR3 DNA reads TGTGCCAGCAGCAGAAACGGGAGGTCCCTGGTAGGAGAGACCCAGTACTTC. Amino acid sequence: CASSRNGRSLVGETQYF.

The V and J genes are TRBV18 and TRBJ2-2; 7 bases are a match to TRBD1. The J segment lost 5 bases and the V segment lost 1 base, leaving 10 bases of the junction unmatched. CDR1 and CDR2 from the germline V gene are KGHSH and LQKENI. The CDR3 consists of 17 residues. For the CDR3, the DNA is TGTGCCAGCTCACCACGCCGGGACAGTGGGACGACCGGGGAGCTGTTTTTT. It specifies CASSPRRDSGTTGELFF.

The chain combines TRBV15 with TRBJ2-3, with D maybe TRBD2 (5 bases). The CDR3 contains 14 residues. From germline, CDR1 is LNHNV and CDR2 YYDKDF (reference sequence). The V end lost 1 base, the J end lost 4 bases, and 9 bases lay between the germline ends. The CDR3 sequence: CATSRGGAPDTQYF. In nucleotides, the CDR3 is TGTGCCACCAGCAGAGGGGGAGCCCCAGATACGCAGTATTTT.

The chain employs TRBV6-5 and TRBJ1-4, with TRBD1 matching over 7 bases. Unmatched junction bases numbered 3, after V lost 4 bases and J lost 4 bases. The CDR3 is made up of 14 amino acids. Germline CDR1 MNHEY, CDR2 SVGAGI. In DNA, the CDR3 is TGTGCCAGCAGTTCGGGACAGAGTAATGAAAAACTGTTTTTT. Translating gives CASSSGQSNEKLFF.

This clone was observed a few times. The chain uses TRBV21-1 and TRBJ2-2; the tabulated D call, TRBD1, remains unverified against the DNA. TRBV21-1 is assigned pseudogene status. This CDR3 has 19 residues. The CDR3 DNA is TGTGCCAGCAGGTACTTTCGCCCCTTTCGACAGAAGAACACCGGGGAGCTGTTTTTT. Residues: CASRYFRPFRQKNTGELFF.

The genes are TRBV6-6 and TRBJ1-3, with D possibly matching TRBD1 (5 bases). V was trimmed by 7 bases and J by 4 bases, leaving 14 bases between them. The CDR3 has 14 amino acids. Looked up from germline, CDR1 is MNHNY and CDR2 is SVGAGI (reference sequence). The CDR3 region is CASTPRTNGNTIYF. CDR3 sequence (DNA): TGTGCCAGCACCCCCAGGACAAACGGAAACACCATATATTTT.

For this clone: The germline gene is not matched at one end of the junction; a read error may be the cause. For the CDR3, the DNA is TGTGCCCGGAGTGTAGCGAGCGAAACTTCATGGCAGTACTTC. Translating it yields CARSVASETSWQYF. The chain carries TRBV30 and TRBJ2-7; the D gene is possibly TRBD2 (5 bases). CDR3 length: 14 residues. Germline lookup yields CDR1 GTSNPN and CDR2 SVGIG (reference sequence).

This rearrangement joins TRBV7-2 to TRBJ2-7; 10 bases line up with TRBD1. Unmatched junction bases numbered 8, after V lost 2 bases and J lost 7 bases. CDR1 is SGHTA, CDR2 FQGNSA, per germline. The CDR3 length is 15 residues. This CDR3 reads CASSLRGQGTGEQYF. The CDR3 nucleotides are TGTGCCAGCAGCTTAAGGGGACAGGGGACGGGAGAGCAGTACTTC.

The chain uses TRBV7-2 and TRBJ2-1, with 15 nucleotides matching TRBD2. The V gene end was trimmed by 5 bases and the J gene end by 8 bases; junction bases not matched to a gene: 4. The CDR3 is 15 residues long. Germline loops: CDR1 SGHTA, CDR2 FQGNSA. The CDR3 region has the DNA TGTGCCAGCAGCCCTCGGACTAGCGGGAGGGATGAGCAGTTCTTC. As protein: CASSPRTSGRDEQFF.

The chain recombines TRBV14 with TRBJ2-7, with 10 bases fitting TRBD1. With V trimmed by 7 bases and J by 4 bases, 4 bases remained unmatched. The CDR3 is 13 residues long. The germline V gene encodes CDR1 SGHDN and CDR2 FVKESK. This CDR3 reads CASKRTGGYEQYF. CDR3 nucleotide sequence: TGTGCCAGCAAAAGGACAGGGGGATACGAGCAGTACTTC.

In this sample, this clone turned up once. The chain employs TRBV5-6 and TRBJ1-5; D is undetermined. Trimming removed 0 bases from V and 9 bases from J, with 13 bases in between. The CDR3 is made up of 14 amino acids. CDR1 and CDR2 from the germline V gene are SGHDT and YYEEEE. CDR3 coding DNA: TGTGCCAGCAGCTTGGTGGGAAACCTGGGGCCCCAGCATTTT. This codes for CASSLVGNLGPQHF.

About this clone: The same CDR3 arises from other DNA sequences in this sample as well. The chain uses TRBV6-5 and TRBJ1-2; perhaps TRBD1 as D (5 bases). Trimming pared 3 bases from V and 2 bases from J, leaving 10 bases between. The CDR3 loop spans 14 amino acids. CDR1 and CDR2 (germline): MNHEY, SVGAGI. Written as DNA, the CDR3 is TGTGCCAGCAGTTATCTAGACAGAAACTATGGCTACACCTTC. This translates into CASSYLDRNYGYTF.